The following is a TCR beta chain sequence with its context. The V gene lost 9 bases and the J gene lost 1 base, with 18 bases spanning the gap. CDR1 is LNHDA, CDR2 SQIVND, per germline (reference sequence). The CDR3 consists of 15 residues. Enrollees, about 18 to 89 years old, lived in approximately 25 US areas. Sequencing used immunoSEQ multiplex PCR; TCRdb keeps in-frame clones, though not all of them. Altogether a few hundred thousand clones are present, more than 85% being singletons, with the ten largest covering 2.5% to 3%. This specimen belongs to a study of blood T cell repertoires in COVID-19. Looking at the study overall: In each case, the material was cDNA or gDNA derived from T cells, B-cell-depleted T cells, or PBMCs.

V usage is TRBV19 and J usage is TRBJ1-1; no clear D gene. Sample: PBMCs or T cells enriched from blood (not recorded which). The origin of this receptor is a woman aged 25 to 39 who had recovered from COVID-19. This chain's CDR3 is CASRPSGQTNTEAFF. CDR3 DNA sequence: TGTGCCAGCAGGCCGAGCGGGCAGACGAACACTGAAGCTTTCTTT. Full variable domain (remainder filled in from reference TRBV19 and TRBJ1-1): DGGITQSPKYLFRKEGQNVTLSCEQNLNHDAMYWYRQDPGQGLRLIYYSQIVNDFQKGDIAEGYSVSREKKESFPLTVTSAQKNPTAFYLCASRPSGQTNTEAFFGQGTRLTVV.